These 10 T cell receptor beta chains share one sample of origin, sequenced in a study. TCRdb recomputed calls from the RT-PCR reads with MiXCR, one row per CDR3 protein. Among hundreds of thousands of distinct CDR3 sequences listed, 14% were seen once. The sample was memory CD4+ T cells from blood. These receptor sequences come from a female donor in good health, serving as a healthy control.

The V and J genes are TRBV28 and TRBJ2-5, with D uncertain. The germline V gene has CDR1 MDHEN and CDR2 SYDVKM. The CDR3 covers 12 residues. Trimming left V 7 bases short and J 3 bases short, with 9 bases between. CDR3 sequence reads: CASKGFEETQYF. The DNA of the CDR3 is TGTGCCAGCAAAGGTTTTGAAGAGACCCAGTACTTC. The whole variable domain, filled in from reference TRBV28 and TRBJ2-5, reads DVKVTQSSRYLVKRTGEKVFLECVQDMDHENMFWYRQDPGLGLRLIYFSYDVKMKEKGDIPEGYSVSREKKERFSLILESASTNQTSMYLCASKGFEETQYFGPGTRLLVL.

V is TRBV9 and J is TRBJ2-7, with a weak D call TRBD1 (6 bases). The length of the CDR3 is 14 residues. The V end was cut by 4 bases, the J end by 3 bases, with 14 bases between. The germline CDR1 and CDR2 sequences are SGDLS and YYNGEE. CDR3 coding DNA: TGTGCCAGCAGCCCACGGGGACACCACTACGAGCAGTACTTC. Translation: CASSPRGHHYEQYF.

V is TRBV30 and J is TRBJ2-1, with TRBD2 identical over 10 bases. After removal of 4 bases from V and 14 bases from J, the junction contained 5 bases not matched to a gene. CDR1 is GTSNPN and CDR2 is SVGIG in the germline V gene (reference sequence). The length of the CDR3 is 11 residues. CDR3 nucleotides: TGTGCCTGGAAAAGCGGGAGGGCCAAGTTCTTC. Translated, it gives CAWKSGRAKFF.

The chain uses TRBV7-2 and TRBJ2-7, with 9 bases identical to TRBD2. This CDR3 comprises 15 residues. Trimming at V came to 5 bases and at J to 4 bases, leaving 9 bases not matched to a gene. The V gene's germline CDR1 is SGHTA and CDR2 FQGNSA. Here the CDR3 reads CASSGSGGSYYEQYF. The CDR3 region has the DNA TGTGCCAGCAGCGGTAGCGGGGGTAGCTATTACGAGCAGTACTTC.

This clonotype was seen at least ten times. The rearrangement joins TRBV12-3 or TRBV12-4 to TRBJ1-2; D is uncertain. The CDR3 consists of 12 residues. Deletions cut 6 bases from V and 4 bases from J, with 9 bases between. The CDR3 sequence is CASSQNSYGYTF. DNA of the CDR3: TGTGCCAGCAGCCAGAACTCCTATGGCTACACCTTC.

This clonotype showed up many times. This sequence joins TRBV20-1 and TRBJ2-7; a possible D gene is TRBD2 (5 bases). The V and J ends lost 4 bases and 3 bases respectively, with 16 bases between them. In germline, CDR1 is DFQATT, CDR2 SNEGSKA (reference sequence). The CDR3 loop spans 14 amino acids. CDR3 coding DNA: TGCAGTGCTAAGGCCGTGGCCGGGGTCTACGAGCAGTACTTC. Residues: CSAKAVAGVYEQYF.

This sequence joins TRBV5-8 and TRBJ2-3, with D maybe TRBD2 (6 bases). The CDR3 loop spans 15 amino acids. The germline CDR1 and CDR2 sequences are SGHTS and YDEGEE. Trimming left V 4 bases short and J 1 base short, with 13 bases between. The CDR3 reads CASSARLVRTDTQYF. DNA of the CDR3: TGTGCCAGCAGCGCTCGACTAGTCCGCACAGATACGCAGTATTTT.

The sample holds a few counts of this clonotype. This chain joins TRBV6-6 and TRBJ1-6; tentative D call: TRBD1 (6 bases). From germline, CDR1 is MNHNY and CDR2 SVGAGI (reference sequence). Between the trimmed V and J ends, which lost 5 bases and 5 bases, there was a span of 13 bases. This CDR3 is built from 15 residues. The CDR3 nucleotides are TGTGCCAGCAGTGCACAGAGACAGGATAATTCACCCCTCCACTTT. This encodes CASSAQRQDNSPLHF.

This clonotype was seen a few times. The CDR3 here is CASSSFGTEGNIQYF. In DNA form, the CDR3 reads TGCGCCAGCAGCTCATTCGGGACCGAGGGAAACATTCAGTACTTC. V gene TRBV5-1 combines with J gene TRBJ2-4; D tentatively reads TRBD1 or TRBD2 (5 bases each). Deletions cut 3 bases from V and 6 bases from J, with 16 bases between. The germline V gene has CDR1 SGHRS and CDR2 YFSETQ. This CDR3 region has 15 residues. Drawing the rest from reference TRBV5-1 and TRBJ2-4, the complete variable domain is KAGVTQTPRYLIKTRGQQVTLSCSPISGHRSVSWYQQTPGQGLQFLFEYFSETQRNKGNFPGRFSGRQFSNSRSEMNVSTLELGDSALYLCASSSFGTEGNIQYFGAGTRLSVL.

This clonotype was detected a few times. This rearrangement joins TRBV2 to TRBJ2-7; a possible D gene is TRBD2 (5 bases). CDR3 length equals 12 residues. The V and J ends lost 6 bases and 7 bases respectively, with 13 bases between them. CDR1 SNHLY and CDR2 FYNNEI come from the germline V gene. This CDR3 reads CASRIPPGEQYF. The CDR3 coding sequence is TGTGCCAGCAGGATTCCCCCGGGGGAGCAGTACTTC.